This entry lists 13 T cell receptor beta chains sequenced from one sample in a study of T cells in Graves' hyperthyroidism and ophthalmopathy. RNA transcripts served as the template for amplifying TCR beta CDR3 regions. The TCR CDR3 first-round RT-PCR relied on the HTBI primer set. TCRdb reprocessed the multiplex PCR reads with MiXCR, giving one entry per CDR3 protein. Of about 560,000 distinct CDR3 sequences listed, 15% to 20% were seen once; the top ten hold approximately 20%. The source material was blood. These receptor sequences come from a woman in her late teens or twenties with Graves' hyperthyroidism.

This clonotype came up a few times. The chain employs TRBV9 and TRBJ1-5; D not certain. CDR3 length: 14 residues. Germline CDR1 and CDR2: SGDLS and YYNGEE. The ends were cut back, 0 bases at V and 5 bases at J, with 9 bases in the middle. The CDR3, as DNA: TGTGCCAGCAGCGTAGGGGGTTCATATCAGCCCCAGCATTTT. It is translated as CASSVGGSYQPQHF.

J is TRBJ2-2 and V is TRBV5-1; D gene uncertain. The CDR3 has 14 amino acids. Per germline, CDR1 SGHRS and CDR2 YFSETQ. The V end was cut by 1 base, the J end by 2 bases, with 6 bases between. CDR3 loop: CASSLTTNTGELFF. The CDR3 nucleotides are TGCGCCAGCAGCTTGACGACAAACACCGGGGAGCTGTTTTTT. The variable domain in full, with the rest retrieved from reference TRBV5-1 and TRBJ2-2, is KAGVTQTPRYLIKTRGQQVTLSCSPISGHRSVSWYQQTPGQGLQFLFEYFSETQRNKGNFPGRFSGRQFSNSRSEMNVSTLELGDSALYLCASSLTTNTGELFFGEGSRLTVL.

The rearrangement links TRBV7-9 to TRBJ2-1, with 11 bases identical to TRBD2. The CDR3 runs 16 residues. The germline gives CDR1 SEHNR, CDR2 FQNEAQ (reference sequence). V was pared by 3 bases and J by 8 bases, with 9 bases of the junction left unmatched. The CDR3 DNA reads as TGTGCCAGCAGCTTCCTTAGCGGGGGGGCCGGTGATGAGCAGTTCTTC. As protein: CASSFLSGGAGDEQFF.

This chain links TRBV30 with TRBJ1-1; 8 nucleotides line up with TRBD1. From germline, CDR1 is GTSNPN and CDR2 SVGIG (reference sequence). V gave up 5 bases and J gave up 4 bases; unmatched junction bases: 15. This CDR3 contains 16 residues. The CDR3 sequence is CAWETGDLIQITEAFF. The CDR3 DNA follows: TGTGCCTGGGAGACAGGGGATTTAATCCAGATCACTGAAGCTTTCTTT. The full variable domain, its missing parts supplied by reference TRBV30 and TRBJ1-1, is SQTIHQWPATLVQPVGSPLSLECTVEGTSNPNLYWYRQAAGRGLQLLFYSVGIGQISSEVPQNLSASRPQDRQFILSSKKLLLSDSGFYLCAWETGDLIQITEAFFGQGTRLTVV.

Ten or more counts support this clonotype. The CDR3 coding sequence is TGTGCCAGCGGTCTGGGGGGGAGGGCCGAGGATACGCAGTATTTT. Its translation: CASGLGGRAEDTQYF. The chain employs TRBV5-8 and TRBJ2-3; the match to TRBD2 covers 7 bases. Trimming cost V 7 bases and J 6 bases; bases outside gene matches: 14. CDR1 and CDR2 from the germline V gene are SGHTS and YDEGEE. The CDR3 covers 15 residues.

This clonotype has ten or more counts. The rearrangement uses TRBV7-9 and TRBJ1-2; D is ambiguous. Germline V gene data show CDR1 as SEHNR and CDR2 as FQNEAQ (reference sequence). Trimming pared 4 bases from V and 8 bases from J, leaving 11 bases between. The CDR3 is 12 amino acids. The CDR3 DNA is TGTGCCAGCAGCTCCCCCTCTGGGGGCTACACCTTC. Translating gives CASSSPSGGYTF.

The chain's CDR3 is CSARDLDTGLYDVFF. DNA of the CDR3: TGCAGTGCTAGAGATCTGGACACAGGATTATACGATGTGTTCTTC. The chain uses TRBV20-1 and TRBJ2-1; possible D gene TRBD1, 5 bases. V was pared by 0 bases and J by 15 bases, with 24 bases between. The germline V gene has CDR1 DFQATT and CDR2 SNEGSKA (reference sequence). The CDR3 contains 15 residues.

In its sample, this clonotype was seen many times. V gene TRBV20-1 combines with J gene TRBJ1-6; D uncertain. Trimming removed 0 bases at V and 5 bases at J, with 11 bases between. CDR3 length equals 15 residues. CDR1 and CDR2 from the germline V gene are DFQATT and SNEGSKA (reference sequence). For the CDR3, the DNA is TGCAGTGCTAGAGATGGAGCATTAAATAATTCACCCCTCCACTTT. The encoded protein is CSARDGALNNSPLHF.

The count of this clonotype is one. The CDR3 loop is CASSLGIEAGVTDTQYF. The CDR3 DNA reads TGTGCCAGCAGCTTGGGTATCGAAGCGGGGGTCACAGATACGCAGTATTTT. The V call is TRBV5-6, the J call TRBJ2-3, with 8 bases lining up with TRBD2. Germline CDR1 reads SGHDT; CDR2 reads YYEEEE. The CDR3 runs 17 residues. The junction had 8 bases not matched to a gene; V was cut back by 0 bases and J by 2 bases.

The chain recombines TRBV7-6 with TRBJ1-5; D is ambiguous. Between the trimmed V and J ends, which lost 1 base and 7 bases, there was a span of 8 bases. Per germline, CDR1 SGHVS and CDR2 FNYEAQ. This CDR3 is built from 13 residues. The CDR3 DNA follows: TGTGCCAGCAGCTTAGGATGGCTCCAGCCCCAGCATTTT. It is translated as CASSLGWLQPQHF.

This clonotype was observed a handful of times. V and J are TRBV27 and TRBJ2-7; 8 nucleotides line up with TRBD2. CDR1 is MNHEY, CDR2 SMNVEV, per germline (reference sequence). V lost 4 bases, J lost 2 bases, and 10 bases stayed unmatched. The CDR3 is 16 residues long. CDR3 amino acids: CASSSLAGKAAYEQYF. In DNA, the CDR3 is TGTGCCAGCAGTTCCTTAGCGGGGAAGGCAGCCTACGAGCAGTACTTC.

J is TRBJ2-5 and V is TRBV5-6; D gene ambiguous. The CDR3 runs to 13 residues. Germline CDR1 reads SGHDT; CDR2 reads YYEEEE. V lost 1 base and J 4 bases, leaving 8 bases between the germline ends. The DNA for the CDR3 is TGTGCCAGCAGCTTGCGAGGACCAGAGACCCAGTACTTC. Its translation is CASSLRGPETQYF.

On this clonotype itself: This may stem from a read error, because a much larger clone lies one nucleotide away. This chain joins TRBV10-3 and TRBJ2-7; D gene ambiguous. Germline V lookup: CDR1 ENHRY, CDR2 SYGVKD. This CDR3 is built from 13 residues. Here the CDR3 DNA reads TGTGCCATCAGTGGGGTCAGCTCCTACGAGCAGCACTTC. Translated, it gives CAISGVSSYEQHF.